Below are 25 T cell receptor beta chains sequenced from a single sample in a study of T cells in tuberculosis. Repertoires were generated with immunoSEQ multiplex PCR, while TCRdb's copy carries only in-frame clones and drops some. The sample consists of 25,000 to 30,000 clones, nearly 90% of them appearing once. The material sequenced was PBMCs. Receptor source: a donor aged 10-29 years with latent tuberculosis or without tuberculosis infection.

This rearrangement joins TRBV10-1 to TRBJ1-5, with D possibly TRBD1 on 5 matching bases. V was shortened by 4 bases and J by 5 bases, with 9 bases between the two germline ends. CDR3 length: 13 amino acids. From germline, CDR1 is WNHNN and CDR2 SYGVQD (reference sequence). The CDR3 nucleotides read TGCGCCAGCAGTGCAGGGACTCATCAGCCCCAGCATTTT. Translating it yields CASSAGTHQPQHF.

CDR3 in DNA: TGTGCCAGCAGTTTCAGCCAGCGGGGCTACACCTTC. Residues: CASSFSQRGYTF. The chain is built from TRBV28 and TRBJ1-2; D gene uncertain. The CDR3 length is 12 residues. CDR1 is MDHEN, CDR2 SYDVKM, per germline. Trimming removed 3 bases at V and 8 bases at J, with 10 bases between.

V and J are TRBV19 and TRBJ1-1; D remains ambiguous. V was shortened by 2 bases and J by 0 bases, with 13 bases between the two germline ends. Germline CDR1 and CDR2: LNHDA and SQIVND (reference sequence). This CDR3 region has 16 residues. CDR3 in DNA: TGTGCCAGTAGTATAAGTGGAGTCAACATGAACACTGAAGCTTTCTTT. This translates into CASSISGVNMNTEAFF.

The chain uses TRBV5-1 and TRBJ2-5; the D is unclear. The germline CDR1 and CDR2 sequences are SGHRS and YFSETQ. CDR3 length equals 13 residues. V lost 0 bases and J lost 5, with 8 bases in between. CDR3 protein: CASSLETRETQYF. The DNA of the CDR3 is TGCGCCAGCAGCTTGGAGACACGGGAGACCCAGTACTTC.

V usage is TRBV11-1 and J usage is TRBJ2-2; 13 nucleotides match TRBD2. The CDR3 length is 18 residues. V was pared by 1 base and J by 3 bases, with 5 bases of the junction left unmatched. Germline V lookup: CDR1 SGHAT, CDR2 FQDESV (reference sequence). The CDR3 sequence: CASSLVGLAGADTGELFF. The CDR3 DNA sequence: TGTGCCAGCAGCTTAGTTGGACTAGCGGGGGCAGACACCGGGGAGCTGTTTTTT.

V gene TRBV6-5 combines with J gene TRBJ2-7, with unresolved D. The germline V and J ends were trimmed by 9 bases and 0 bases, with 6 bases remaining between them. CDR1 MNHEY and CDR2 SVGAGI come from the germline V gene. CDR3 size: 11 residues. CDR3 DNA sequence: TGTGCCAGTCGTTACTCCTACGAGCAGTACTTC. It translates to CASRYSYEQYF.

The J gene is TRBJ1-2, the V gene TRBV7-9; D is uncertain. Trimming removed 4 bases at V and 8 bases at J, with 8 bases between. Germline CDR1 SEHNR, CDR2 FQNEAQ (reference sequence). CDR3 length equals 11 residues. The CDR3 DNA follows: TGTGCCAGCAGCTGGTCCCGGGGCTACACCTTC. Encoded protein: CASSWSRGYTF.

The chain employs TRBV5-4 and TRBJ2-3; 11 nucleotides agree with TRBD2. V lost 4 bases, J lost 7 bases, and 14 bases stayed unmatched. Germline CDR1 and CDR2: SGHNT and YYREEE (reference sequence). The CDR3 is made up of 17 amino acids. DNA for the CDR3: TGTGCCAGCAGCCCACAACTAGCGGGGGCCAGAGCTAATACGCAGTATTTT. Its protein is CASSPQLAGARANTQYF.

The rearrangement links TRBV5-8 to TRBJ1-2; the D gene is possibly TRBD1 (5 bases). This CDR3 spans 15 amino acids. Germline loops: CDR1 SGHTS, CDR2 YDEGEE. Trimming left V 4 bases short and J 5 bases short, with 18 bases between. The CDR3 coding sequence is TGTGCCAGCAGCCCACGTGGCGGGACGGCTTATGGCTACACCTTC. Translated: CASSPRGGTAYGYTF.

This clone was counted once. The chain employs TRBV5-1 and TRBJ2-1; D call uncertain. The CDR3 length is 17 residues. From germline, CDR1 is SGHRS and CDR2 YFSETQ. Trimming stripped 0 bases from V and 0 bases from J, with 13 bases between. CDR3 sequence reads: CASSLALGLLSYNEQFF. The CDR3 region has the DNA TGCGCCAGCAGCTTGGCCCTAGGTCTCCTCTCCTACAATGAGCAGTTCTTC.

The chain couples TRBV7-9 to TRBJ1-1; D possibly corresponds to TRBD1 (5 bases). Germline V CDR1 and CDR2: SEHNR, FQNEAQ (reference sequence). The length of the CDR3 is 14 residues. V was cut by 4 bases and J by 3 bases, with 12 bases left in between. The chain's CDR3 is CASSWGDSDTEAFF. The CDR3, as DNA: TGTGCCAGCAGCTGGGGGGATTCGGACACTGAAGCTTTCTTT.

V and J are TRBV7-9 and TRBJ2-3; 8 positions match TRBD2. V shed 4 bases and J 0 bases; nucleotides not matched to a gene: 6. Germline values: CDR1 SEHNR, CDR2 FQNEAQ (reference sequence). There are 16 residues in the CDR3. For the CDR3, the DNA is TGTGCCAGCAGCTCCCAGCGGGGGTTTAGCACAGATACGCAGTATTTT. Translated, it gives CASSSQRGFSTDTQYF. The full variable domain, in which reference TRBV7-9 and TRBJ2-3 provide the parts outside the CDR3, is DTGVSQNPRHKITKRGQNVTFRCDPISEHNRLYWYRQTLGQGPEFLTYFQNEAQLEKSRLLSDRFSAERPKGSFSTLEIQRTEQGDSAMYLCASSSQRGFSTDTQYFGPGTRLTVL.

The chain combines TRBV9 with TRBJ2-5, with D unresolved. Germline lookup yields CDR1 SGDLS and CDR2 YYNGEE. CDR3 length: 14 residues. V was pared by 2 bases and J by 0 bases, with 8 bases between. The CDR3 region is CASSVPRYQETQYF. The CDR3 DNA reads TGTGCCAGCAGCGTGCCCAGGTACCAAGAGACCCAGTACTTC.

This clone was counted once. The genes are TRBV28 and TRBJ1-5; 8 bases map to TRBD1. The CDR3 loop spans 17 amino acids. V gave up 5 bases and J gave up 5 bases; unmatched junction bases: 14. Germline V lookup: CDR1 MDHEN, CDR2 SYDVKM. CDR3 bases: TGTGCCAGCAGTCCCTACGGGGCAGGGGGCGTACATCAGCCCCAGCATTTT. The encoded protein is CASSPYGAGGVHQPQHF.

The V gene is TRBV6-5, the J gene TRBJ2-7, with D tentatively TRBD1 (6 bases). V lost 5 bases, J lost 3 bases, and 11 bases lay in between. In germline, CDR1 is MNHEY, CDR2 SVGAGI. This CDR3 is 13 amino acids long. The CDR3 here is CASSNTGHYEQYF. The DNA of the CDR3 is TGTGCCAGCAGTAATACGGGACACTACGAGCAGTACTTC.

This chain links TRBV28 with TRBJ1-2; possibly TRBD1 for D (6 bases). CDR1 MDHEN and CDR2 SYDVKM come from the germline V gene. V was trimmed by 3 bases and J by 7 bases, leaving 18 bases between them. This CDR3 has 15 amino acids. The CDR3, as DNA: TGTGCCAGCAGTTTGCCCTTACCACCACAGGGTGGCTACACCTTC. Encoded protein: CASSLPLPPQGGYTF.

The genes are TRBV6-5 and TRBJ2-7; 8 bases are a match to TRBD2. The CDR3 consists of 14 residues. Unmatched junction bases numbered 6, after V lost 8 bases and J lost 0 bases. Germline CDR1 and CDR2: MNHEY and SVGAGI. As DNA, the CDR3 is TGTGCCAGCCGTAGCGGGGACTTCTCCTACGAGCAGTACTTC. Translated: CASRSGDFSYEQYF.

Here the CDR3 DNA reads TGTGCTAGTGGTTTGCCGCGGCGGGGGGGCCGGGAGACCCAGTACTTC. Translation: CASGLPRRGGRETQYF. This chain connects TRBV12-5 to TRBJ2-5; 9 bases are a match to TRBD2. The V and J ends lost 2 bases and 5 bases, in that order; junction bases with no gene match: 9. The CDR3 length is 16 residues. The germline gives CDR1 LGHNT, CDR2 FRNRAP.

The CDR3: CASSYVLGNRYNEQFF. The CDR3 region has the DNA TGTGCCAGCAGTTACGTACTTGGTAACCGCTACAATGAGCAGTTCTTC. The V and J genes are TRBV6-6 and TRBJ2-1, with no clear D. There are 16 residues in the CDR3. Trimming removed 2 bases from V and 3 bases from J, with 14 bases in between. Germline V gene data show CDR1 as MNHNY and CDR2 as SVGAGI (reference sequence).

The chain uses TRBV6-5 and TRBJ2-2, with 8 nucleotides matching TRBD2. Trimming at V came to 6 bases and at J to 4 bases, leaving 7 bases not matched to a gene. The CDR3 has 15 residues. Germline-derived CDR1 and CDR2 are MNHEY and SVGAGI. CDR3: CASRAGGAVTGELFF. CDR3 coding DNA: TGTGCCAGCAGAGCCGGGGGGGCTGTCACCGGGGAGCTGTTTTTT.

The CDR3 nucleotides read TGTGCCAGCAGCTCCCCCGGCGAGCAGTACTTC. Translating gives CASSSPGEQYF. The rearrangement joins TRBV7-9 to TRBJ2-7; D unclear. V lost 4 bases and J 6 bases, leaving 7 bases between the germline ends. CDR1 is SEHNR, CDR2 FQNEAQ, per germline (reference sequence). The CDR3 runs 11 residues.

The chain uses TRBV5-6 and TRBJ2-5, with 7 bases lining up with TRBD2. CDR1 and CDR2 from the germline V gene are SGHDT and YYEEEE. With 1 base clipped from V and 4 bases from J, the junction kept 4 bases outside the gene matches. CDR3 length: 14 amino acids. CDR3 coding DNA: TGTGCCAGCAGCTTGAGTTCGGGAGGAGAGACCCAGTACTTC. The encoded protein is CASSLSSGGETQYF.

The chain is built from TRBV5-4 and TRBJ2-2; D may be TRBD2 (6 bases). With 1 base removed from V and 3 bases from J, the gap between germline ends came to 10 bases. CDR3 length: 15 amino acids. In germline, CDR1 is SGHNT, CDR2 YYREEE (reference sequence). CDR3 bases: TGTGCCAGCAGCTTGAATAGCGGATACACCGGGGAGCTGTTTTTT. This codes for CASSLNSGYTGELFF.

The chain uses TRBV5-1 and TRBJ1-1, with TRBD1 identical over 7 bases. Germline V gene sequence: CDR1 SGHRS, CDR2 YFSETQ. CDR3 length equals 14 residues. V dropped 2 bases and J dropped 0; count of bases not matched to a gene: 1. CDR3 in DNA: TGCGCCAGCAGCTTCAGGGGGATGAACACTGAAGCTTTCTTT. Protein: CASSFRGMNTEAFF.

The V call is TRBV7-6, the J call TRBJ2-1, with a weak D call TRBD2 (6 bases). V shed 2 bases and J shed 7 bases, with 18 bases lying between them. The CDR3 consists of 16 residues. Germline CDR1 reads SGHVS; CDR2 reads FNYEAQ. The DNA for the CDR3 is TGTGCCAGCAGCTTAAGGACGCGGGGTTTGGGGAATGAGCAGTTCTTC. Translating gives CASSLRTRGLGNEQFF. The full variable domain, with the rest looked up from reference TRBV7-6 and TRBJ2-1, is GAGVSQSPRYKVTKRGQDVALRCDPISGHVSLYWYRQALGQGPEFLTYFNYEAQQDKSGLPNDRFSAERPEGSISTLTIQRTEQRDSAMYRCASSLRTRGLGNEQFFGPGTRLTVL.